This entry describes one TCR beta chain. This clonotype was seen only a few times. The target of this receptor is not known. Per-base quality was not reported, and no clone a single base away is much larger than it. The germline V gene (reference sequence) supplies CDR1 DFQATT and CDR2 SNEGSKA. The CDR3 goes from the cysteine to the phenylalanine over 14 residues. Here the CDR3 DNA is all that survives: 42 bases in frame from base 1. The trim is 6 bases for V and 2 bases for J, with a gap of 15 bases between the germline ends. Libraries were prepared through 5' RACE. Instrument used: Illumina HiSeq 2500. A second roughly 6 to 12 cycle PCR used a sample-barcoded 5' primer and a J-beta primer mix. Each TCR beta cDNA molecule received a unique molecular identifier from a template-switch 5' adaptor carrying 12 random nucleotides. Each sample yielded at least 2.5 million CDR3-containing paired-end reads. First-strand cDNA was synthesized from all RNA with the Mint cDNA synthesis kit, primed by a TRBC-specific oligonucleotide. After uracil-DNA glycosylase treatment, a first 18-cycle PCR used universal primers M1SS and BC2_uni_R on all cDNA. In the paper's pipeline: Each sample was normalized by randomly selecting 1 million high-quality reads, each carrying a distinct molecular identifier. Instead of being binned into consensus sequences, reads that shared molecular identifiers were thrown out. MiTCR, set to a Q25 quality threshold and the strictest error-elimination algorithm, was used for CDR3 identification, clonotype clustering and error correction. A nonparametric unseen species model using Euler transformation provided a lower-bound estimate of total TCR beta diversity. In TCRdb, the public reads were trimmed at Q25 with fastp and aligned with MiXCR, with productive beta chains retained. For every CDR3 protein sequence, its rows merge into one entry that carries the most common genes and DNA. These V and J calls are TCRdb output, not the study's own analysis. The sample includes 550,000 to 800,000 distinct CDR3 sequences, with around a fifth observed a single time. Around 3.4% of the sample belongs to the ten largest clones.

The data originate from a study of blood T cells in healthy people across ages (dated by TCRdb to the mid-2010s). With respect to the entire study: Template switching captured roughly one uniquely barcoded TCR beta cDNA molecule per two T cells in model experiments. Four age groups were formed from the donors: young (average 16 years), middle-aged (more than 35), aged (over 55) and long-lived (around 80). Age-related changes in TCR beta repertoire diversity were measured in the study by deep sequencing normalized with unique cDNA molecular identifiers. For two donors (one aged 18 to 30 and one aged 80 or older), the study analyzed two additional independent replicas of 1 million unique cDNA reads from the same blood draw. To avoid experimental bias, donors of different ages were distributed randomly across sequencing lanes. The paper as a whole reports these results and caveats: Observed TCR beta diversity per million T cells fell roughly linearly with age, and a significant reduction was already apparent by age around 39. Since profiling was done on bulk unsorted PBMCs, naive and antigen-experienced compartments could not be conclusively compared. Donor CMV infection status was unknown, potentially confounding age-related changes in expanded clonotypes. Total diversity estimates from one million sequenced T cells were considered lower bounds and underestimates. The percentage of naive T cells measured by flow cytometry correlated strongly with observed TCR beta diversity. Compared with the aged group, more naive CD4+ T cells, fewer expanded clones and increased TCR diversity were shown by the long-lived group, suggesting age selection.

Donors were roughly 40 systemically healthy Caucasian individuals from Russia aged roughly 6 to 95 years. Approximately 9.3 milliliters of peripheral blood were drawn from each donor into EDTA-treated Vacutainer tubes. Ficoll-Paque density-gradient centrifugation was used to isolate PBMCs, with at least 6.5 million per sample. Total RNA was extracted from PBMCs with Trizol reagent, with at least 6 micrograms obtained per sample. For every donor, an aliquot of PBMCs went through flow cytometry to measure the percentages of naive CD45RAhigh/CD27high T cells. This TCR was sampled from a man between 65 and 79 years old in good health. Rearrangement joined TRBV20-1 to TRBJ2-3; the D region possibly corresponds to TRBD1 (6 bases align). Material: blood. The nucleotides are TGCAGTGCACCGGGACACGGATTCACAGATACGCAGTATTTT. Its product reads: CSAPGHGFTDTQYF.